A single sample gave rise to the 14 T cell receptor beta chains below, sequenced in a study of beta chain features in type 1 diabetes. These TCRs are of unknown antigen specificity. The authors reverse transcribed all of the isolated RNA, so sequencing captured expressed TCRB transcripts. Method: immunoSEQ multiplex PCR; TCRdb's copy keeps in-frame clones and lacks some. Counted here are 15,000 to 17,000 clones, around three quarters occurring once; the ten biggest clones make up roughly 2.5%. The study, taken as a whole, reports: Shortening of TCRB CDR3s, moderate but significant, appeared in all four CD4+ subsets of Type 1 diabetes patients.

Sequencing was done on a sample of Tregs from blood. The receptor set was obtained from a man aged 25-40 years with type 1 diabetes.

This clone was detected only a few times. The J gene is TRBJ1-5, the V gene TRBV2; maybe TRBD1 (5 bases). The CDR3 totals 15 residues. CDR1 is SNHLY and CDR2 is FYNNEI in the germline V gene. V lost 6 bases to trimming and J lost 4 bases, with 16 bases between them. CDR3 sequence reads: CASSGGEGRNQPQHF. The CDR3 DNA reads as TGTGCCAGCAGCGGAGGGGAGGGAAGAAATCAGCCCCAGCATTTT.

The rearrangement links TRBV5-1 to TRBJ2-2; 11 bases map to TRBD2. The germline gives CDR1 SGHRS, CDR2 YFSETQ. The CDR3 totals 16 residues. Trimming cost V 3 bases and J 5 bases; bases outside gene matches: 6. The CDR3 protein is CASSSILAGGTGELFF. The CDR3 nucleotides read TGCGCCAGCAGCTCCATTCTAGCGGGGGGAACCGGGGAGCTGTTTTTT. Full variable domain (outside the CDR3, taken from reference TRBV5-1 and TRBJ2-2): KAGVTQTPRYLIKTRGQQVTLSCSPISGHRSVSWYQQTPGQGLQFLFEYFSETQRNKGNFPGRFSGRQFSNSRSEMNVSTLELGDSALYLCASSSILAGGTGELFFGEGSRLTVL.

V gene TRBV7-9 combines with J gene TRBJ1-4; D is unclear. The germline V gene encodes CDR1 SEHNR and CDR2 FQNEAQ (reference sequence). This CDR3 comprises 15 residues. The V end was cut by 5 bases, the J end by 4 bases, with 14 bases between. CDR3 sequence: CASSPQVPLNEKLFF. The DNA for the CDR3 is TGTGCCAGCAGCCCTCAGGTTCCCCTTAATGAAAAACTGTTTTTT.

To note about this clone: At one end the junction does not follow the germline gene, possibly because of a read error. V gene TRBV2 combines with J gene TRBJ2-1; tentative D call: TRBD2 (5 bases). The CDR3 has 13 amino acids. Germline V gives CDR1 SNHLY, CDR2 FYNNEI. CDR3 in DNA: TGTGCCAGCAGGGAAGACTACCCGTATGAGCAGTTCTTC. Its translation: CASREDYPYEQFF.

V and J are TRBV12-5 and TRBJ2-5, with 12 bases matching TRBD1. Germline V lookup: CDR1 LGHNT, CDR2 FRNRAP. J lost 14 bases, V lost 1 base, and 11 bases had no gene match. The CDR3 spans 15 residues. The CDR3 sequence is CASGLATSGTGGRYF. CDR3 coding DNA: TGTGCTAGTGGTTTGGCTACTTCCGGGACAGGGGGCCGATACTTC.

The CDR3 spells CAWSETAGLSPLHF. Here the CDR3 DNA reads TGTGCCTGGAGTGAAACAGCGGGTCTCTCTCCCCTCCACTTT. This chain uses TRBV30 with TRBJ1-6; D is ambiguous. The length of the CDR3 is 14 residues. CDR1 and CDR2 from the germline V gene are GTSNPN and SVGIG (reference sequence). The ends were cut back, 1 base at V and 13 bases at J, with 17 bases in the middle. Looking up the rest from reference TRBV30 and TRBJ1-6 gives the full variable domain: SQTIHQWPATLVQPVGSPLSLECTVEGTSNPNLYWYRQAAGRGLQLLFYSVGIGQISSEVPQNLSASRPQDRQFILSSKKLLLSDSGFYLCAWSETAGLSPLHFGNGTRLTVT.

V gene TRBV7-8 combines with J gene TRBJ2-7, with D perhaps matching TRBD2 (5 bases). Germline CDR1 reads SGHVS; CDR2 reads FQNEAQ. The V end was cut by 3 bases, the J end by 6 bases, with 9 bases between. The CDR3 totals 12 residues. The CDR3 is CASSFSGIEQYF. DNA of the CDR3: TGTGCCAGCAGCTTCTCCGGGATCGAGCAGTACTTC.

The rearrangement joins TRBV5-1 to TRBJ2-1, with D perhaps matching TRBD2 (6 bases). The V gene's germline CDR1 is SGHRS and CDR2 YFSETQ. V was pared by 7 bases and J by 8 bases, with 19 bases between. The length of the CDR3 is 14 residues. CDR3 sequence (DNA): TGCGCCAGCGGGATGGGAGGTTCGGTGCATGAGCAGTTCTTC. Amino acids: CASGMGGSVHEQFF.

This chain connects TRBV7-9 to TRBJ2-2, with TRBD2 identical over 9 bases. CDR1 SEHNR and CDR2 FQNEAQ come from the germline V gene (reference sequence). The CDR3 consists of 17 residues. V lost 5 bases, J lost 5 bases, and 12 bases stayed unmatched. The CDR3 here is CASSRRSRTSDTGELFF. CDR3 coding DNA: TGTGCCAGCAGCCGCAGGTCCAGGACTAGCGATACCGGGGAGCTGTTTTTT.

The CDR3 loop is CASSRARINGYTF. The CDR3 DNA sequence: TGCGCCAGCAGTCGGGCGAGAATAAATGGCTACACCTTC. The chain uses TRBV23-1 and TRBJ1-2; D not resolved. TRBV23-1 is an ORF for which the function is uncertain. CDR3 length: 13 amino acids. V lost 4 bases, J lost 6 bases, and 12 bases lay in between.

This chain links TRBV5-1 with TRBJ2-3, with a weak D call TRBD1 (5 bases). From germline, CDR1 is SGHRS and CDR2 YFSETQ. CDR3 length: 13 amino acids. V gave up 4 bases and J gave up 3 bases, with 9 bases separating them. CDR3 DNA sequence: TGCGCCAGCAGCGTCAGGGATACAGATACGCAGTATTTT. This sequence encodes CASSVRDTDTQYF. The full variable domain, its missing parts supplied by reference TRBV5-1 and TRBJ2-3, is KAGVTQTPRYLIKTRGQQVTLSCSPISGHRSVSWYQQTPGQGLQFLFEYFSETQRNKGNFPGRFSGRQFSNSRSEMNVSTLELGDSALYLCASSVRDTDTQYFGPGTRLTVL.

In its sample, this clone was seen a few times. This rearrangement joins TRBV9 to TRBJ2-3; D is possibly TRBD2 (7 bases). The V end was cut by 4 bases, the J end by 3 bases, with 15 bases between. CDR1 is SGDLS and CDR2 is YYNGEE in the germline V gene. The CDR3 contains 15 residues. The CDR3 nucleotides read TGTGCCAGCAGCTCGTTTGGGGGGGCGACAGATACGCAGTATTTT. It is translated as CASSSFGGATDTQYF.

The sample holds a few counts of this clone. The chain uses TRBV30 and TRBJ2-7; TRBD1 is a possible D gene (5 bases). Germline V gives CDR1 GTSNPN, CDR2 SVGIG (reference sequence). Trimming shortened V by 7 bases and J by 6 bases, and 16 bases separated the two germline ends. The CDR3 contains 12 residues. Written as DNA, the CDR3 is TGTGCCTACCTTGGGGCCCGCGGCGAGCAGTACTTC. Translated, it gives CAYLGARGEQYF.

CDR3 DNA: TGTGCCAGCAGCCCCGGGACAGGGGGCACCGGGGAGCTGTTTTTT. Amino acid sequence: CASSPGTGGTGELFF. The chain recombines TRBV7-9 with TRBJ2-2, with 11 bases identical to TRBD1. The J segment lost 4 bases and the V segment lost 5 bases, leaving 3 bases of the junction unmatched. The germline V gene encodes CDR1 SEHNR and CDR2 FQNEAQ (reference sequence). The CDR3 totals 15 residues.